This is a list of T cell receptor beta chains from one sample in a study of regulatory T cells in long-lasting Graves disease. TCRdb independently ran MiXCR on the multiplex PCR reads; one entry per CDR3 protein. In the table there are about 290,000 distinct CDR3 sequences, around a fifth of which are singletons. The sample here was peripheral blood mononuclear cells (PBMCs), taken when the disease was refractory, from a patient treated with antithyroid drugs. The receptors were sampled from a female donor with Graves disease. Each CDR3 is given with its conserved first and last residue. Fields, in order: D gene, V gene, J gene, clone size, CDR3 protein, CDR3 DNA. A D gene is named only where the DNA matches it firmly. The listing skips clone size in some rows; elsewhere it reads once, few, many or a size class.

-	TRBV7-2	TRBJ1-2	once	CASSFFLGQSYGYTF	TGTGCCAGCAGCTTTTTCTTGGGACAAAGCTATGGCTACACCTTC
TRBD1	TRBV20-1	TRBJ2-5	-	CSAGHTGDQETQYF	TGCAGTGCGGGTCATACAGGGGACCAAGAGACCCAGTACTTC
-	TRBV7-9	TRBJ1-1	-	CASSPLGGGWGEAFF	TGTGCCAGCAGCCCCCTGGGGGGGGGTTGGGGTGAAGCTTTCTTT
-	TRBV6-1	TRBJ1-1	many	CASSRDLNTEAFF	TGTGCCAGCAGTAGAGACCTGAACACTGAAGCTTTCTTT
TRBD2	TRBV28	TRBJ2-3	many	CASSLWIAGGTDTQYF	TGTGCCAGCAGTTTATGGATAGCGGGGGGCACAGATACGCAGTATTTT
TRBD2	TRBV28	TRBJ2-3	-	CASSTSGSTDTQYF	TGTGCCAGCTCGACTAGCGGGAGCACAGATACGCAGTATTTT
-	TRBV3-2	TRBJ1-2	-	CASSPQNDRGLLSLDGYTF	TGTGCCAGCAGCCCCCAGAACGACAGGGGGCTTCTCAGTTTGGATGGCTACACCTTC
TRBD1	TRBV5-1	TRBJ2-7	-	CASSLTGQGSPYEQYF	TGCGCCAGCAGCTTAACAGGACAGGGATCGCCATACGAGCAGTACTTC
TRBD2	TRBV27	TRBJ2-1	few	CASSLSGSGLAIYNEQFF	TGTGCCAGCAGTTTATCAGGATCGGGACTAGCGATATACAATGAGCAGTTCTTC
-	TRBV28	TRBJ1-5	few	CASSQGSGQPQHF	TGTGCCAGCAGTCAGGGATCTGGTCAGCCCCAGCATTTT
-	TRBV29-1	TRBJ1-1	-	CSVNTVNTEAFF	TGCAGCGTAAACACGGTGAACACTGAAGCTTTCTTT